The sample holds one count of the clone carrying this T cell receptor beta chain. The data are from a study of OX40 agonist ivuxolimab in advanced cancers. Study background: Ivuxolimab, an antibody that agonizes OX40 (CD134), was administered to the patients. Three individuals attained partial responses, comprising one hepatocellular carcinoma case and two cutaneous melanoma cases.

Trimming removed 6 bases from V and 7 bases from J, with 18 bases in between. Germline lookup yields CDR1 SNHLY and CDR2 FYNNEI. The CDR3 has 14 amino acids. Only in-frame clones appear in the TCRdb table, and some are missing; sequencing was by immunoSEQ multiplex PCR. This sample has tens of thousands of clones, with approximately 81% found just once. J is TRBJ1-2 and V is TRBV2, with D possibly TRBD1 on 6 matching bases. The sample was CD4+ or CD8+ T cells sorted from blood, taken in a trial of the OX40 agonist ivuxolimab. The receptor was derived from an adult with an advanced solid tumor such as melanoma, head and neck, liver or kidney cancer. CDR3 DNA sequence: TGTGCCAGCAGGAACAGGGCGCCAGGAGGTGGCTACACCTTC. Encoded protein: CASRNRAPGGGYTF.